These T cell receptor beta chains were read from a single sample in a study of PD-L1 blockade in urothelial cancer. Data came from immunoSEQ multiplex PCR; TCRdb stores just in-frame clones and leaves some out. The sample has 45,000 to 50,000 clones, 70% to 90% seen once. Material: PBMCs, obtained around atezolizumab (anti-PD-L1) treatment. These receptor sequences come from a man older than 75 with urothelial cancer. Each CDR3 is given with its conserved first and last residue. D genes are given only for firm matches. Size tells how often a clone was seen (once, few, many) or the class of an expanded clone, and some rows leave it out.

D gene	V gene	J gene	clone size	CDR3 protein	CDR3 DNA
.	TRBV5-4	TRBJ2-7	.	CASSLVGPYEQYF	TGTGCCAGCAGCTTGGTGGGCCCCTACGAGCAGTACTTC
.	TRBV10-1	TRBJ2-2	.	CASRRGNTGELFF	TGCGCCAGCAGGCGCGGGAACACCGGGGAGCTGTTTTTT
.	TRBV9	TRBJ2-7	.	CASSVTGTETYEQYF	TGTGCCAGCAGCGTCACCGGGACTGAGACCTACGAGCAGTACTTC
TRBD1	TRBV4-1	TRBJ2-7	.	CASSQPGTATYEQYF	TGCGCCAGCAGCCAACCCGGGACAGCGACCTACGAGCAGTACTTC
.	TRBV29-1	TRBJ1-2	.	CSVASGPGNYGYTF	TGCAGCGTTGCCTCAGGGCCTGGGAACTATGGCTACACCTTC
TRBD1	TRBV19	TRBJ2-3	.	CASKGANTDTQYF	TGTGCCAGTAAGGGGGCTAACACAGATACGCAGTATTTT
.	TRBV25-1	TRBJ1-4	.	CASSDATGLFSEKLFF	TGTGCCAGCAGTGATGCAACAGGGCTTTTTAGTGAAAAACTGTTTTTT
TRBD1	TRBV5-1	TRBJ1-2	.	CASSLLGTGNDGYTF	TGCGCCAGCAGCTTGCTCGGGACAGGGAACGATGGCTACACCTTC
.	TRBV18	TRBJ2-1	.	CASSRPEPSHNEQFF	TGTGCCAGCTCACGACCGGAGCCCAGTCACAATGAGCAGTTCTTC
.	TRBV5-1	TRBJ2-1	.	CASAQGSYNEQFF	TGCGCCAGCGCCCAGGGTTCCTACAATGAGCAGTTCTTC
TRBD2	TRBV5-1	TRBJ2-7	once	CASSLTSGSYEQYF	TGCGCCAGCAGTCTGACTAGCGGGAGCTACGAGCAGTACTTC
TRBD2	TRBV19	TRBJ2-2	.	CASKGGRSTGELFF	TGTGCCAGTAAGGGCGGGAGATCCACCGGGGAGCTGTTTTTT
TRBD2	TRBV30	TRBJ2-1	.	CAWSVTSGLLQFF	TGTGCCTGGAGTGTAACTAGCGGCCTCTTGCAGTTCTTC
.	TRBV9	TRBJ1-3	.	CASSEIQGGPGNTIYF	TGTGCCAGCAGCGAAATACAAGGAGGCCCTGGAAACACCATATATTTT
TRBD2	TRBV30	TRBJ2-7	.	CACETSGRSEQYF	TGTGCCTGTGAGACTAGCGGGAGAAGCGAGCAGTACTTC
TRBD1	TRBV6-1	TRBJ2-1	.	CASRGDRARIDEQFF	TGTGCCAGCAGAGGGGACAGGGCCCGAATAGATGAGCAGTTCTTC
.	TRBV2	TRBJ2-1	.	CASASGPPGNEQFF	TGTGCCAGTGCCTCGGGCCCCCCAGGGAATGAGCAGTTCTTC
TRBD2	TRBV28	TRBJ2-1	.	CASSSSSGNSYNEQFF	TGTGCCAGCAGTTCAAGTAGCGGGAACTCCTACAATGAGCAGTTCTTC
.	TRBV5-6	TRBJ1-2	.	CASSSSGRGYTF	TGTGCCAGCAGCTCCTCAGGCCGTGGCTACACCTTC
TRBD2	TRBV5-8	TRBJ2-1	.	CASSLLAGGPNEQFF	TGTGCCAGCAGCCTACTAGCGGGAGGGCCGAATGAGCAGTTCTTC
TRBD2	TRBV11-2	TRBJ2-1	few	CASSSTTSGSPFRNEQFF	TGTGCCAGCAGCTCAACGACTAGCGGGAGTCCCTTTCGAAATGAGCAGTTCTTC
.	TRBV30	TRBJ1-1	.	CAWTGQTYITEAFF	TGTGCCTGGACTGGACAGACTTACATTACTGAAGCTTTCTTT
TRBD1	TRBV7-9	TRBJ1-5	.	CASSRQGGNQPQHF	TGTGCCAGCAGCCGACAGGGTGGCAATCAGCCCCAGCATTTT
TRBD2	TRBV19	TRBJ2-7	.	CASSKSGLAGSYEQYF	TGTGCCAGTAGTAAATCCGGACTAGCGGGATCCTACGAGCAGTACTTC
.	TRBV7-9	TRBJ2-7	.	CASSPLADEQYF	TGTGCCAGCAGCCCCCTAGCAGACGAGCAGTACTTC
.	TRBV28	TRBJ1-5	.	CASSSSGGVNNQPQHF	TGTGCCAGCAGTTCCTCGGGGGGCGTCAATAATCAGCCCCAGCATTTT
TRBD2	TRBV25-1	TRBJ2-5	.	CASSVTSGLFLGETQYF	TGTGCCAGCAGTGTCACTAGCGGCCTATTTCTCGGAGAGACCCAGTACTTC
TRBD2	TRBV9	TRBJ2-1	.	CASSLSGSSYNEQFF	TGTGCCAGCAGCCTCAGCGGGAGCTCCTACAATGAGCAGTTCTTC
.	TRBV7-6	TRBJ1-3	.	CASSLSRVSGNTIYF	TGTGCCAGCAGCCTATCCAGGGTCTCTGGAAACACCATATATTTT
.	TRBV7-9	TRBJ2-1	.	CASSPRAGLSGPPYNEQFF	TGTGCCAGCAGCCCTAGGGCCGGACTCAGCGGTCCCCCCTACAATGAGCAGTTCTTC
.	TRBV5-1	TRBJ2-3	.	CASSLPLDQSPDTQYF	TGCGCCAGCAGCTTGCCACTAGACCAGAGTCCAGATACGCAGTATTTT
TRBD1	TRBV9	TRBJ2-7	.	CASSVFGTGGEQYF	TGTGCCAGCAGCGTTTTCGGGACAGGGGGCGAGCAGTACTTC
TRBD1	TRBV7-9	TRBJ1-5	.	CASSLGRGINQPQHF	TGTGCCAGCAGCTTAGGCAGGGGGATAAATCAGCCCCAGCATTTT
TRBD1	TRBV6-5	TRBJ1-1	.	CASRITGGNTEAFF	TGTGCCAGCAGGATAACAGGGGGGAACACTGAAGCTTTCTTT
.	TRBV21-1	TRBJ2-5	.	CASSKVVREGGQETQYF	TGTGCCAGCAGCAAAGTCGTGCGGGAGGGTGGCCAAGAGACCCAGTACTTC
.	TRBV28	TRBJ2-3	.	CASSSPFSAPQEADTQYF	TGTGCCAGCAGTTCCCCCTTTAGCGCGCCCCAGGAGGCAGATACGCAGTATTTT
TRBD1	TRBV12-5	TRBJ1-4	.	CASGTGQGDEKLFF	TGTGCTAGTGGAACGGGACAGGGGGATGAAAAACTGTTTTTT
.	TRBV15	TRBJ1-1	.	CATSGQGKGNTEAFF	TGTGCCACCAGCGGTCAGGGAAAGGGGAACACTGAAGCTTTCTTT
.	TRBV6-1	TRBJ2-4	.	CASSEEGMGLAKNIQYF	TGTGCCAGCAGTGAAGAGGGAATGGGGCTAGCCAAAAACATTCAGTACTTC
.	TRBV28	TRBJ1-2	.	CASSLTERGYTF	TGTGCCAGCAGTTTGACAGAACGCGGCTACACCTTC
TRBD1	TRBV6-6	TRBJ2-2	.	CASNLPGQGVSGELFF	TGTGCCAGCAATCTACCGGGACAGGGTGTGTCCGGGGAGCTGTTTTTT
.	TRBV7-9	TRBJ1-1	few	CALGAGMNTEAFF	TGTGCCCTGGGAGCGGGCATGAACACTGAAGCTTTCTTT
.	TRBV6-1	TRBJ1-1	.	CASSEFGGNTEAFF	TGTGCCAGCAGTGAATTCGGCGGGAACACTGAAGCTTTCTTT
.	TRBV18	TRBJ2-3	.	CASSPEGGRTDTQYF	TGTGCCAGCTCACCAGAAGGGGGTCGCACAGATACGCAGTATTTT
TRBD2	TRBV9	TRBJ2-5	.	CASSPGTSGTGETQYF	TGTGCCAGCAGCCCGGGGACTAGCGGGACCGGGGAGACCCAGTACTTC